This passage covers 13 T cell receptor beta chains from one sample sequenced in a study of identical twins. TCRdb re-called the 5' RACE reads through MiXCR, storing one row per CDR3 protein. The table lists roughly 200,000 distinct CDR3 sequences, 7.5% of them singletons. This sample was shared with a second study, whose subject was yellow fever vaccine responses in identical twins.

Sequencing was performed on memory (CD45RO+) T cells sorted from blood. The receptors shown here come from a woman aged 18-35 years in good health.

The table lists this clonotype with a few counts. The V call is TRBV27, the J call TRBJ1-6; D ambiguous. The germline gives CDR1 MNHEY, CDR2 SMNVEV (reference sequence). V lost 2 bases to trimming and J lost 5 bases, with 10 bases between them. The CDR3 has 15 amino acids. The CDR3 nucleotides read TGTGCCAGCAGTTTAAGAGGGTTCGATAATTCACCCCTCCACTTT. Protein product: CASSLRGFDNSPLHF.

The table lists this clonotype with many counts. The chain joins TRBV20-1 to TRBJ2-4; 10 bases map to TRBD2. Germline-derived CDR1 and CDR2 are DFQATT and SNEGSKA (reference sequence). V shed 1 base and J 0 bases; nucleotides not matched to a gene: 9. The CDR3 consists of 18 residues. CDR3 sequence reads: CSARVLAGTLIAKNIQYF. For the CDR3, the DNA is TGCAGTGCTAGAGTACTAGCGGGGACCCTTATAGCCAAAAACATTCAGTACTTC.

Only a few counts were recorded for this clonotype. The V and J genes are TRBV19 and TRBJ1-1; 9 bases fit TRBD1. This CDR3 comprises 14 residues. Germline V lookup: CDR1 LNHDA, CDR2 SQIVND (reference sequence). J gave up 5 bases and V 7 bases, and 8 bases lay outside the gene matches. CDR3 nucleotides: TGTGCCAGTAACCCCGGACAGGGGTGGACTGAAGCTTTCTTT. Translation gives CASNPGQGWTEAFF.

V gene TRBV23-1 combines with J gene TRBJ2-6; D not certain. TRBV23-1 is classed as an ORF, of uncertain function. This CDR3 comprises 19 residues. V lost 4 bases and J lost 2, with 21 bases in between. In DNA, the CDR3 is TGCGCCAGCAGTCCTAATTCGACAAGGGTGGTCGCTGGGGCCAACGTCCTGACTTTC. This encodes CASSPNSTRVVAGANVLTF.

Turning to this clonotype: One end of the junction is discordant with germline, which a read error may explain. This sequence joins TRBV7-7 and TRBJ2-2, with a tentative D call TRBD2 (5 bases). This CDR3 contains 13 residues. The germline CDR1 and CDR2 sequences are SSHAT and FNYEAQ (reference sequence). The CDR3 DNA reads TGTGCTAGCAGCTTCAGCGGAGACGGGGAGCTGTTTTTT. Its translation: CASSFSGDGELFF.

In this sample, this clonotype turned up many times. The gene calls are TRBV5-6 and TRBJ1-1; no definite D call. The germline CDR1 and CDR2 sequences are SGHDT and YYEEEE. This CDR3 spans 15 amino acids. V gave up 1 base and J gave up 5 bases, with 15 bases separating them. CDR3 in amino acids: CASSLLETVGTEAFF. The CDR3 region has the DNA TGTGCCAGCAGCTTGTTGGAGACGGTGGGAACTGAAGCTTTCTTT.

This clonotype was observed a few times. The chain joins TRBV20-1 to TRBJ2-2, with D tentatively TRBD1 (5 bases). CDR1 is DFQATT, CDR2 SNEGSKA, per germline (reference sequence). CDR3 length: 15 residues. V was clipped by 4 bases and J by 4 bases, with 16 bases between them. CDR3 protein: CSANPLAGFTGELFF. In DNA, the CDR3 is TGCAGTGCTAACCCCCTGGCAGGGTTCACCGGGGAGCTGTTTTTT.

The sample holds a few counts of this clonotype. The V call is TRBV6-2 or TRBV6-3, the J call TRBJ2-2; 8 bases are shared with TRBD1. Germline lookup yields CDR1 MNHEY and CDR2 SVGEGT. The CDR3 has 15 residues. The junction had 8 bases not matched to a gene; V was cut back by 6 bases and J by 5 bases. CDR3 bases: TGTGCCAGCAGGGACGGGCAGGGGGCGACCGGGGAGCTGTTTTTT. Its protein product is CASRDGQGATGELFF.

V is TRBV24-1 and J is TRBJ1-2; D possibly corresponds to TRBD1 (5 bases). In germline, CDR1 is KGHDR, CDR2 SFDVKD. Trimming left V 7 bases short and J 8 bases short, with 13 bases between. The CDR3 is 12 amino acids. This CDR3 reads CATSTGTGGYTF. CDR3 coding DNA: TGTGCCACCAGCACCGGGACTGGAGGCTACACCTTC.

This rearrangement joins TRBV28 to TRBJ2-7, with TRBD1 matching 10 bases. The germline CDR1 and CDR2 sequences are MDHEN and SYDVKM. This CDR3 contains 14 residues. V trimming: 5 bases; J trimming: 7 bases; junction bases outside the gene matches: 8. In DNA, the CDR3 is TGTGCCAGCAGTACGACAGGGGGCATAGTGGAGCAGTACTTC. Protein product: CASSTTGGIVEQYF.

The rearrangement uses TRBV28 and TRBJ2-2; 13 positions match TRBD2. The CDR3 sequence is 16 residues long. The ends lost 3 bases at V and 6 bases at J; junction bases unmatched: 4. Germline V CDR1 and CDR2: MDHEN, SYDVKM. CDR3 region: CASSFVLAGGSGELFF. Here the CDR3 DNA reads TGTGCCAGCAGTTTTGTACTAGCGGGGGGGTCCGGGGAGCTGTTTTTT.

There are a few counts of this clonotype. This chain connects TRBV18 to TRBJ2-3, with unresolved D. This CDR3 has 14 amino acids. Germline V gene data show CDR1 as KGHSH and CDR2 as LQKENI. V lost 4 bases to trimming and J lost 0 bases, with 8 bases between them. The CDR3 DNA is TGTGCCAGCTCACAAACCTCTAGCACAGATACGCAGTATTTT. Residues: CASSQTSSTDTQYF.

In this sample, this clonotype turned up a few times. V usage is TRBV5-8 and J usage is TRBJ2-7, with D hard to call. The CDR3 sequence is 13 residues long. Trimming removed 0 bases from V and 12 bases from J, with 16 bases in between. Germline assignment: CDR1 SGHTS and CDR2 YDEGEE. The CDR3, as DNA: TGTGCCAGCAGCTTGGCCCGATCAGGCATTGGGTACTTC. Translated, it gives CASSLARSGIGYF.